The 22 T cell receptor beta chains below all came from one sample that was sequenced in a study of technical replicates of blood from a few donors. Generated by immunoSEQ multiplex PCR, the TCRdb table keeps only in-frame clones and is missing some. Here the sample spans around 69,000 clones, around 97% being singletons. Material: T cells isolated from PBMCs. The source is a human donor in good health.

This clone was detected only once. The J gene is TRBJ2-1, the V gene TRBV29-1; TRBD2 matches 9 bases. V dropped 1 base and J dropped 2; count of bases not matched to a gene: 3. Per the germline V gene, CDR1 is SQVTM and CDR2 is ANQGSEA. The CDR3 covers 15 residues. The CDR3 sequence is CSVEGAGGAYNEQFF. In DNA, the CDR3 is TGCAGCGTTGAAGGAGCGGGGGGTGCCTACAATGAGCAGTTCTTC.

This chain connects TRBV19 to TRBJ2-7, with TRBD1 identical over 7 bases. The germline gives CDR1 LNHDA, CDR2 SQIVND (reference sequence). The CDR3 loop spans 14 amino acids. V gave up 2 bases and J gave up 4 bases; unmatched junction bases: 5. CDR3 sequence (DNA): TGTGCCAGTAGTATATTTGCAGGGGGATACGAGCAGTACTTC. It translates to CASSIFAGGYEQYF.

The J gene is TRBJ1-2, the V gene TRBV6-5; D not certain. From germline, CDR1 is MNHEY and CDR2 SVGAGI. The CDR3 is 12 residues long. Deletions cut 7 bases from V and 0 bases from J, with 6 bases between. CDR3 sequence: CASTSTNYGYTF. The CDR3 nucleotides are TGTGCCAGCACCTCTACTAACTATGGCTACACCTTC.

The chain couples TRBV4-1 to TRBJ2-5; 8 bases map to TRBD2. The germline CDR1 and CDR2 sequences are MGHRA and YSYEKL. This CDR3 has 18 amino acids. The V and J ends lost 1 base and 5 bases, in that order; junction bases with no gene match: 15. The CDR3 loop reads CASSQVGRSGGPLETQYF. CDR3 DNA: TGCGCCAGCAGCCAAGTCGGGAGGTCGGGGGGGCCGTTGGAGACCCAGTACTTC.

V usage is TRBV9 and J usage is TRBJ1-2; the match to TRBD1 covers 7 bases. The CDR3 covers 12 residues. V gave up 1 base and J gave up 14 bases; unmatched junction bases: 8. Germline lookup yields CDR1 SGDLS and CDR2 YYNGEE. CDR3: CASSVTDRDVTF. CDR3 in DNA: TGTGCCAGCAGCGTAACCGACAGGGACGTAACCTTC.

This clone was counted a single time. The rearrangement uses TRBV6-5 and TRBJ2-3; possible D gene TRBD1, 5 bases. V was trimmed by 1 base and J by 1 base, leaving 9 bases between them. CDR3 length: 15 residues. Germline V gives CDR1 MNHEY, CDR2 SVGAGI. This CDR3 is CASSYLGRGTDTQYF. As DNA, the CDR3 is TGTGCCAGCAGTTACTTGGGCAGGGGCACAGATACGCAGTATTTT.

The chain joins TRBV5-1 to TRBJ2-3; D is possibly TRBD2 (6 bases). Trimming took 6 bases from V and 2 from J, leaving 16 bases between them. CDR3 length: 15 residues. CDR1 and CDR2 from the germline V gene are SGHRS and YFSETQ. The CDR3 sequence: CASKPTGEFTDTQYF. As DNA, the CDR3 is TGCGCCAGCAAGCCAACGGGGGAGTTCACAGATACGCAGTATTTT.

This rearrangement joins TRBV19 to TRBJ2-6, with 8 bases that match TRBD1. V lost 5 bases, J lost 2 bases, and 14 bases stayed unmatched. The CDR3 length is 19 residues. The germline V gene encodes CDR1 LNHDA and CDR2 SQIVND (reference sequence). The CDR3 sequence is CASSPYPGQGLTGANVLTF. DNA for the CDR3: TGTGCCAGTAGTCCCTACCCCGGACAGGGACTGACTGGGGCCAACGTCCTGACTTTC. Looking up the rest from reference TRBV19 and TRBJ2-6 gives the full variable domain: DGGITQSPKYLFRKEGQNVTLSCEQNLNHDAMYWYRQDPGQGLRLIYYSQIVNDFQKGDIAEGYSVSREKKESFPLTVTSAQKNPTAFYLCASSPYPGQGLTGANVLTFGAGSRLTVL.

The rearrangement joins TRBV5-4 to TRBJ2-2; the match to TRBD2 covers 7 bases. V shed 3 bases, J shed 7 bases, and the junction held 6 bases outside the gene matches. The CDR3 sequence is 14 residues long. Per the germline V gene, CDR1 is SGHNT and CDR2 is YYREEE (reference sequence). The CDR3 sequence is CASSWTRGGGELFF. DNA of the CDR3: TGTGCCAGCAGCTGGACTAGGGGTGGCGGGGAGCTGTTTTTT.

V usage is TRBV28 and J usage is TRBJ1-4; perhaps TRBD1 as D (6 bases). Per germline, CDR1 MDHEN and CDR2 SYDVKM. Trimming removed 4 bases from V and 8 bases from J, with 17 bases in between. The length of the CDR3 is 15 residues. This CDR3 reads CASSSPQGPVEKLFF. DNA for the CDR3: TGTGCCAGCAGTTCCCCACAGGGTCCCGTAGAAAAACTGTTTTTT.

The J gene is TRBJ2-7, the V gene TRBV6-1; 11 bases line up with TRBD2. This CDR3 is built from 14 residues. After removal of 2 bases from V and 6 bases from J, the junction contained 3 bases not matched to a gene. Looked up from germline, CDR1 is MNHNS and CDR2 is SASEGT. The CDR3 sequence: CASSESLAGGEQYF. Here the CDR3 DNA reads TGTGCCAGCAGTGAAAGTCTAGCGGGAGGCGAGCAGTACTTC.

The chain couples TRBV5-8 to TRBJ1-3; 7 bases match TRBD1. The CDR3 is made up of 18 amino acids. Per the germline V gene, CDR1 is SGHTS and CDR2 is YDEGEE. J lost 0 bases, V lost 1 base, and 10 bases had no gene match. CDR3 bases: TGTGCCAGCAGCTTGTGGACAGGCCTAACCAACTCTGGAAACACCATATATTTT. Amino acid sequence: CASSLWTGLTNSGNTIYF.

This chain joins TRBV6-1 and TRBJ1-2; the D is unclear. CDR1 is MNHNS, CDR2 SASEGT, per germline. This CDR3 region has 13 residues. V was clipped by 3 bases and J by 7 bases, with 12 bases between them. The CDR3 spells CASSEYNTGGYTF. CDR3 nucleotide sequence: TGTGCCAGCAGTGAGTACAATACGGGTGGCTACACCTTC.

This chain joins TRBV15 and TRBJ2-7, with a tentative D call TRBD1 (6 bases). Per germline, CDR1 LNHNV and CDR2 YYDKDF (reference sequence). This CDR3 has 15 amino acids. Deletions cut 0 bases from V and 4 bases from J, with 13 bases between. CDR3 nucleotide sequence: TGTGCCACCAGCAGAGAGCCTGGGACAAAGTACGAGCAGTACTTC. It is translated as CATSREPGTKYEQYF.

The chain has TRBV6-1 and TRBJ1-3; D perhaps matches TRBD1 (5 bases). The CDR3 runs to 15 residues. Germline loops: CDR1 MNHNS, CDR2 SASEGT. Trimming shortened V by 2 bases and J by 9 bases, and 17 bases separated the two germline ends. In DNA, the CDR3 is TGTGCCAGCAGTGAATCGGGGGGGGGTGTTCTCACCATATATTTT. Its translation: CASSESGGGVLTIYF.

V is TRBV4-1 and J is TRBJ2-1; 10 nucleotides align to TRBD2. CDR1 MGHRA and CDR2 YSYEKL come from the germline V gene. V dropped 1 base and J dropped 4; count of bases not matched to a gene: 7. CDR3 length: 17 residues. The DNA for the CDR3 is TGCGCCAGCAGCCAAGCCGGACTAGCGGCAGCTTACAATGAGCAGTTCTTC. It translates to CASSQAGLAAAYNEQFF.

This clone was recorded only once. The chain is built from TRBV14 and TRBJ1-6; D is undetermined. V lost 4 bases and J lost 7, with 11 bases in between. Germline CDR1 SGHDN, CDR2 FVKESK. This CDR3 has 14 amino acids. CDR3 nucleotide sequence: TGTGCCAGCAGCCGACGGACGGGGAATTCACCCCTCCACTTT. This sequence encodes CASSRRTGNSPLHF. Supplemented by reference TRBV14 and TRBJ1-6, the full variable domain reads EAGVTQFPSHSVIEKGQTVTLRCDPISGHDNLYWYRRVMGKEIKFLLHFVKESKQDESGMPNNRFLAERTGGTYSTLKVQPAELEDSGVYFCASSRRTGNSPLHFGNGTRLTVT.

This chain links TRBV28 with TRBJ1-5; no definite D call. The CDR3 sequence is 12 residues long. In germline, CDR1 is MDHEN, CDR2 SYDVKM. V gave up 5 bases and J gave up 9 bases, with 11 bases separating them. CDR3 DNA sequence: TGTGCCAGCAGTCCCGGAGGATCGCCCCAGCATTTT. Encoded protein: CASSPGGSPQHF.

CDR3 sequence (DNA): TGTGCCAGCAGTTATCGACAGGGGGGTAACTATGGCTACACCTTC. This sequence encodes CASSYRQGGNYGYTF. The rearrangement uses TRBV6-5 and TRBJ1-2, with 9 bases lining up with TRBD1. V lost 3 bases to trimming and J lost 1 base; unmatched junction nucleotides: 3. The V gene's germline CDR1 is MNHEY and CDR2 SVGAGI. This CDR3 spans 15 amino acids.

The chain couples TRBV5-4 to TRBJ1-1, with D perhaps TRBD1 (6 bases). This CDR3 spans 13 amino acids. Germline loops: CDR1 SGHNT, CDR2 YYREEE (reference sequence). The V and J ends lost 4 bases and 7 bases respectively, with 14 bases between them. The CDR3 here is CASSPAGGLEAFF. The CDR3 DNA follows: TGTGCCAGCAGCCCCGCCGGGGGGCTTGAAGCTTTCTTT.

The gene calls are TRBV9 and TRBJ1-4; TRBD1 aligns across 8 bases. The CDR3 is 14 amino acids. Unmatched junction bases numbered 2, after V lost 3 bases and J lost 4 bases. Germline V CDR1 and CDR2: SGDLS, YYNGEE. CDR3 DNA: TGTGCCAGCAGCGAGGGACAGGATAATGAAAAACTGTTTTTT. It specifies CASSEGQDNEKLFF. Looking up the rest from reference TRBV9 and TRBJ1-4 gives the full variable domain: DSGVTQTPKHLITATGQRVTLRCSPRSGDLSVYWYQQSLDQGLQFLIQYYNGEERAKGNILERFSAQQFPDLHSELNLSSLELGDSALYFCASSEGQDNEKLFFGSGTQLSVL.

A single count supports this clone. V is TRBV7-3 and J is TRBJ2-5; 9 bases are shared with TRBD2. V shed 9 bases and J 4 bases; nucleotides not matched to a gene: 18. This CDR3 contains 17 residues. From germline, CDR1 is SGHTA and CDR2 FQGTGA. This chain's CDR3 is CARSAPGLGGGAETQYF. CDR3 in DNA: TGTGCCAGATCCGCACCCGGTCTGGGCGGGGGGGCAGAGACCCAGTACTTC.